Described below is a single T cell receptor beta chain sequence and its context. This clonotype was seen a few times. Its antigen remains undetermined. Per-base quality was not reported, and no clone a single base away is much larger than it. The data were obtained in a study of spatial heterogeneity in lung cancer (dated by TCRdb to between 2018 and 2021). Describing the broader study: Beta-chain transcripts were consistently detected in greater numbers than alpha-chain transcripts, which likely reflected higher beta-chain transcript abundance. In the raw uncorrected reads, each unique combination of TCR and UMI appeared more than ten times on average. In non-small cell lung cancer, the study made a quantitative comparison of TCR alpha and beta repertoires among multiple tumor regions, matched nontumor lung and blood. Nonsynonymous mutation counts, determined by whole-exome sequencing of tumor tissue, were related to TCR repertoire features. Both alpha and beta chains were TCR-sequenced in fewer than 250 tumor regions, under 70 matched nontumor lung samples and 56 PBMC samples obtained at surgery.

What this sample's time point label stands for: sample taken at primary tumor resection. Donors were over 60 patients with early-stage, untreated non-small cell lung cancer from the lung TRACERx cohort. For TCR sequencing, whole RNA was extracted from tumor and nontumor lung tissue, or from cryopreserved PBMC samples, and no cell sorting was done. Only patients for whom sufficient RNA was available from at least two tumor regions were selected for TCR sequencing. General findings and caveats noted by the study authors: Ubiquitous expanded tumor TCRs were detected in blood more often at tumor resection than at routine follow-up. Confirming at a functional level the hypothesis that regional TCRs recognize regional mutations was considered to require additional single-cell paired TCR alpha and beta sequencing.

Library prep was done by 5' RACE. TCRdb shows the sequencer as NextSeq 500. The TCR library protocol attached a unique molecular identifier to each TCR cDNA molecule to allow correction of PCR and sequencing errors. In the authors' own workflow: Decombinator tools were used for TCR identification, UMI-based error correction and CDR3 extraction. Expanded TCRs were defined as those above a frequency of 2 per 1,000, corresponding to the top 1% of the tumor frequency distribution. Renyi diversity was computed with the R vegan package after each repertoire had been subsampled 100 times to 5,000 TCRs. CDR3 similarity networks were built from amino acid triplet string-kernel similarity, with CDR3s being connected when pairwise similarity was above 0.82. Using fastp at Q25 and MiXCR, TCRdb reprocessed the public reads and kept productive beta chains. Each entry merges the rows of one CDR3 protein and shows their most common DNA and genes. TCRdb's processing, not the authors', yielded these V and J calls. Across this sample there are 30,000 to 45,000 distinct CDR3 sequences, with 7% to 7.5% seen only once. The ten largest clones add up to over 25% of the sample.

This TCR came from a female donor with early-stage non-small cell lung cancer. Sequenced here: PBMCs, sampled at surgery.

The CDR3 protein is CASSWTGVTDTQYF. The bases are TGTGCCAGCAGTTGGACAGGGGTCACAGATACGCAGTATTTT. This chain joins TRBV7-2 to TRBJ2-3, with 9 central nucleotides matching TRBD1. Including cysteine and phenylalanine, the CDR3 has 14 amino acids. Only the CDR3 portion is preserved as DNA: 42 bases, with reading frame beginning at the first base. As encoded in the germline V gene, CDR1 is SGHTA while CDR2 is FQGNSA. Trimming removed 6 bases from V and 2 bases from J; the gene matches leave 3 bases unexplained. Outside the CDR3, residues come from the reference TRBV7-2 and TRBJ2-3 proteins, so the full variable domain is: GAGVSQSPSNKVTEKGKDVELRCDPISGHTALYWYRQSLGQGLEFLIYFQGNSAPDKSGLPSDRFSAERTGGSVSTLTIQRTQQEDSAVYLCASSWTGVTDTQYFGPGTRLTVL.